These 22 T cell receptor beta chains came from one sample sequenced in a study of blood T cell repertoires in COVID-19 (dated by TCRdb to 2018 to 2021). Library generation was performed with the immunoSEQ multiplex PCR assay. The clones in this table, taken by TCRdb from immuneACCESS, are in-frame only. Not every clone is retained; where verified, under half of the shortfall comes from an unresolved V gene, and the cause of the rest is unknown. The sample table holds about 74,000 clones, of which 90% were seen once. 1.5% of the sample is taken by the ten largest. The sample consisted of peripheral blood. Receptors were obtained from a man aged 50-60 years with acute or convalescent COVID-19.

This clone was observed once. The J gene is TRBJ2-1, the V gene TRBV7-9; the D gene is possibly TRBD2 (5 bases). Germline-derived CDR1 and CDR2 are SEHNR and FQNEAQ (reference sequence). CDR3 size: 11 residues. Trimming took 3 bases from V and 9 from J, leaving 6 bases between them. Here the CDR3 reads CASSLEAEQFF. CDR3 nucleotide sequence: TGTGCCAGCAGCTTGGAGGCTGAGCAGTTCTTC.

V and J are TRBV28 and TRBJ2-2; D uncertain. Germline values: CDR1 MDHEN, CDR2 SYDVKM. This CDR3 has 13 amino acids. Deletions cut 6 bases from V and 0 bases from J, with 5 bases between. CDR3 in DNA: TGTGCCAGCAGCCCATCGAACACCGGGGAGCTGTTTTTT. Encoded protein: CASSPSNTGELFF.

The CDR3 DNA reads TGTGCCAGCAGCTTATGGGAGAGCTCCTACAATGAGCAGTTCTTC. Translation gives CASSLWESSYNEQFF. The chain has TRBV7-3 and TRBJ2-1, with D perhaps matching TRBD2 (5 bases). This CDR3 spans 15 amino acids. The germline gives CDR1 SGHTA, CDR2 FQGTGA. V was pared by 2 bases and J by 0 bases, with 8 bases between.

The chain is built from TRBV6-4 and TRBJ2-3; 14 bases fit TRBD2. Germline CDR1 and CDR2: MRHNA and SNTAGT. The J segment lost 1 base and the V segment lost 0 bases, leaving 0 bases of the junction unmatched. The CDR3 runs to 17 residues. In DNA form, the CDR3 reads TGTGCCAGCAGTGACTCGACTAGCGGGGGGGGCACAGATACGCAGTATTTT. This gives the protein CASSDSTSGGGTDTQYF.

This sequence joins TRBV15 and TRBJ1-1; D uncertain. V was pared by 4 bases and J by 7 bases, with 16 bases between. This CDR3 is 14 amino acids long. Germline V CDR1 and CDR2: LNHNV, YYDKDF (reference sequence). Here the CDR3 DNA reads TGTGCCACCAGCATTAAGTCCAGGCTTGGTGAAGCTTTCTTT. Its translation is CATSIKSRLGEAFF. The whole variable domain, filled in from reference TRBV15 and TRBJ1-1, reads DAMVIQNPRYQVTQFGKPVTLSCSQTLNHNVMYWYQQKSSQAPKLLFHYYDKDFNNEADTPDNFQSRRPNTSFCFLDIRSPGLGDTAMYLCATSIKSRLGEAFFGQGTRLTVV.

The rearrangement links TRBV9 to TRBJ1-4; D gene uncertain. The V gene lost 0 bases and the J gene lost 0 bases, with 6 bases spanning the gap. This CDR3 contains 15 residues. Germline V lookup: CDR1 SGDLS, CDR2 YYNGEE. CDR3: CASSVDFATNEKLFF. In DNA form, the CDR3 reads TGTGCCAGCAGCGTAGATTTCGCAACTAATGAAAAACTGTTTTTT.

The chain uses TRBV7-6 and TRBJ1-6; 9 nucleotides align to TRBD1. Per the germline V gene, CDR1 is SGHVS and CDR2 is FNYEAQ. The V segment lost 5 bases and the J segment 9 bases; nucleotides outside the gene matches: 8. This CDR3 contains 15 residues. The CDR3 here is CASSPQDRGFSPLHF. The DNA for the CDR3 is TGTGCCAGCAGCCCCCAGGACAGGGGCTTTTCACCCCTCCACTTT.

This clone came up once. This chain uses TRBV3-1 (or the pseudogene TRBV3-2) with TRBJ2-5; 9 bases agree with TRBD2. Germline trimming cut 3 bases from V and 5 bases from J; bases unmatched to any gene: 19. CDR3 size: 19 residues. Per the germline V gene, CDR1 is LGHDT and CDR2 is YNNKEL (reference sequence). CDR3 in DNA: TGTGCCAGCAGCCAGGGACTTCTAGCGGGAAGGGCGGGCCGGGAGACCCAGTACTTC. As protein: CASSQGLLAGRAGRETQYF.

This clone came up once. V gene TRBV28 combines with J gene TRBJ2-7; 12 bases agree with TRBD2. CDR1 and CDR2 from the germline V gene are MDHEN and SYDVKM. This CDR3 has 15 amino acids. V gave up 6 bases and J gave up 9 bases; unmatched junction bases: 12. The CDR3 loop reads CASSPRTSGKHGQYF. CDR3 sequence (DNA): TGTGCCAGCAGCCCCAGGACTAGCGGGAAGCACGGGCAGTACTTC.

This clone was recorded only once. The CDR3 bases are TGTGCCAGCAGCTGCTTCAGGGAGGATCAGCCCCAGCATTTT. This sequence encodes CASSCFREDQPQHF. The V call is TRBV11-3, the J call TRBJ1-5, with D possibly TRBD1 on 5 matching bases. The CDR3 is made up of 14 amino acids. Germline values: CDR1 SGHNT, CDR2 YENEEA. V was cut by 4 bases and J by 5 bases, with 12 bases left in between.

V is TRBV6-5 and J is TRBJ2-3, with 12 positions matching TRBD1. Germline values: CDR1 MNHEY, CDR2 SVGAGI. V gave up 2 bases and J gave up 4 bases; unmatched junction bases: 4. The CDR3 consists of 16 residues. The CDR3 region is CASSYRDRGLADTQYF. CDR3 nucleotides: TGTGCCAGCAGTTACCGGGACAGGGGGCTCGCAGATACGCAGTATTTT.

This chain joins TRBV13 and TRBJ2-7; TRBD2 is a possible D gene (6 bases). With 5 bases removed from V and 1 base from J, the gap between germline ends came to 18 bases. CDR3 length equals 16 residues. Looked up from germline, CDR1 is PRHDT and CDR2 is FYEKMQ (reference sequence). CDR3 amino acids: CASSPEGGGLSYEQYF. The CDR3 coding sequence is TGTGCCAGCAGCCCCGAGGGTGGAGGGCTGTCCTACGAGCAGTACTTC.

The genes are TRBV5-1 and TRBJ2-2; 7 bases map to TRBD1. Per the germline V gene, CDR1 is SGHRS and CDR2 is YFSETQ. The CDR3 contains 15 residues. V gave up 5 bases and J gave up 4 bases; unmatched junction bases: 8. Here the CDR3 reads CASRYRGASTGELFF. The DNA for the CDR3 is TGCGCCAGCAGGTACAGGGGAGCCTCCACCGGGGAGCTGTTTTTT. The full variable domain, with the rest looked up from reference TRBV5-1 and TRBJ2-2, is KAGVTQTPRYLIKTRGQQVTLSCSPISGHRSVSWYQQTPGQGLQFLFEYFSETQRNKGNFPGRFSGRQFSNSRSEMNVSTLELGDSALYLCASRYRGASTGELFFGEGSRLTVL.

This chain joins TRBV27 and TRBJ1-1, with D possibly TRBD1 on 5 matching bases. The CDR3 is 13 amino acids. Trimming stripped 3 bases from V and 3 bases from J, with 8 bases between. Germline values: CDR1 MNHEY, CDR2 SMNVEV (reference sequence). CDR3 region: CASSLGDYTEAFF. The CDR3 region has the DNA TGTGCCAGCAGTTTGGGGGACTACACTGAAGCTTTCTTT.

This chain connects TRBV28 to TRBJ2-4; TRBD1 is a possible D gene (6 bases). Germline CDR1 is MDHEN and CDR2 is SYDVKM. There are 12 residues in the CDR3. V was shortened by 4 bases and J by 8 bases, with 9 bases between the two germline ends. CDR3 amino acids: CASSSGTYIQYF. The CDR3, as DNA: TGTGCCAGCAGTTCCGGGACATACATTCAGTACTTC.

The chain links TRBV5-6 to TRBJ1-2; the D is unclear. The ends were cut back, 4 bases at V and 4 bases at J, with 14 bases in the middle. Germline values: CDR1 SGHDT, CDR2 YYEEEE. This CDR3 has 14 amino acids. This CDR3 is CASSQVGNGYGYTF. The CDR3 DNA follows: TGTGCCAGCAGCCAGGTTGGTAATGGCTATGGCTACACCTTC.

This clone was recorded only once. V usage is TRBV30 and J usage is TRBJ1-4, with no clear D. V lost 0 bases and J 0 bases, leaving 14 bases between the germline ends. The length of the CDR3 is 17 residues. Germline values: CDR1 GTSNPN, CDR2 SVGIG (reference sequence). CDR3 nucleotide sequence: TGTGCCTGGAGTGTACCTGGCAGTTTTGCAACTAATGAAAAACTGTTTTTT. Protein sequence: CAWSVPGSFATNEKLFF.

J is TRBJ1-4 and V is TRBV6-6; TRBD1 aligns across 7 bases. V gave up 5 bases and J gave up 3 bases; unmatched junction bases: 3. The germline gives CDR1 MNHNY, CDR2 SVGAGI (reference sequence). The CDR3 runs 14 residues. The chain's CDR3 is CASSGGQPNEKLFF. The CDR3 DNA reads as TGTGCCAGCAGTGGGGGACAGCCTAATGAAAAACTGTTTTTT.

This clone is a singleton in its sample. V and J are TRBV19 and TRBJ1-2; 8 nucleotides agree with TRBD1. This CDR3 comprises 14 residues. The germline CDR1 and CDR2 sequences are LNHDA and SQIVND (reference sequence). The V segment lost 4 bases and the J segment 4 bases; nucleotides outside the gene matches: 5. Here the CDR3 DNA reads TGTGCCAGTAGTACCCGGGACAGGATCTATGGCTACACCTTC. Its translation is CASSTRDRIYGYTF.

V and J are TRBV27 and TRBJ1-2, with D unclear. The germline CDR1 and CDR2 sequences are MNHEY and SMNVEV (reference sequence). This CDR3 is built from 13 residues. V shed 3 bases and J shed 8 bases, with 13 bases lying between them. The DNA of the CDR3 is TGTGCCAGCAGTTTTGCGAGGGATGGAGGCTACACCTTC. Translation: CASSFARDGGYTF.

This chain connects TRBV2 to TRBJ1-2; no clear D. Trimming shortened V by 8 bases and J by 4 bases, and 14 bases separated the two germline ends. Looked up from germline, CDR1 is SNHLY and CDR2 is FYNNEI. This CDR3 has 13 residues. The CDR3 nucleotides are TGTGCCAGCGCGGGTCCGGGTTCCTATGGCTACACCTTC. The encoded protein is CASAGPGSYGYTF.

As DNA, the CDR3 is TGTGCCAGCAGCGTAGGTCTAGTCGGAGAGACCCAGTACTTC. This codes for CASSVGLVGETQYF. The rearrangement uses TRBV9 and TRBJ2-5, with D unclear. Germline V CDR1 and CDR2: SGDLS, YYNGEE. The CDR3 has 14 amino acids. V lost 0 bases to trimming and J lost 4 bases, with 10 bases between them.